A selection of T cell receptor beta chains follows, all from one sample in a study of blood T cell repertoires in COVID-19. Clones were sequenced by immunoSEQ multiplex PCR, and TCRdb holds only the in-frame ones, with some missing. The sample yields approximately 97,000 clones, 81% seen once. What was sequenced was peripheral blood. These receptors came from a man in his fifties or sixties with acute or convalescent COVID-19. CDR3s include the opening cysteine and the closing phenylalanine or tryptophan. Each record gives: J gene, V gene, D gene, clone size, CDR3 protein. D genes are given only for firm matches. Size is stated for part of the rows, as once, few or many counts, or as a class when the clone is expanded.

j_call: TRBJ2-1
v_call: TRBV10-2
d_call: .
clone_size: .
cdr3_aa: CASSEPTRRGNEQFF

j_call: TRBJ2-5
v_call: TRBV19
d_call: .
clone_size: .
cdr3_aa: CASSIAGGGGETQYF

j_call: TRBJ2-3
v_call: TRBV7-9
d_call: TRBD1
clone_size: .
cdr3_aa: CASSSGRDRGPDTQYF

j_call: TRBJ2-3
v_call: TRBV27
d_call: TRBD2
clone_size: .
cdr3_aa: CASSALSGRAVDTQYF

j_call: TRBJ2-5
v_call: TRBV3-1/TRBV3-2
d_call: .
clone_size: .
cdr3_aa: CASSLGAETQYF

j_call: TRBJ2-3
v_call: TRBV2
d_call: .
clone_size: .
cdr3_aa: CASSARTGSSTDTQYF

j_call: TRBJ2-7
v_call: TRBV7-2
d_call: .
clone_size: .
cdr3_aa: CASSFGRGGYEQYF

j_call: TRBJ2-2
v_call: TRBV5-6
d_call: TRBD1
clone_size: .
cdr3_aa: CASSPYTGGATGELFF

j_call: TRBJ2-7
v_call: TRBV6-5
d_call: .
clone_size: .
cdr3_aa: CASNLLGQGIYEQYF

j_call: TRBJ2-7
v_call: TRBV5-6
d_call: TRBD1
clone_size: .
cdr3_aa: CASSLLGQGSYEQYF

j_call: TRBJ1-1
v_call: TRBV9
d_call: TRBD1
clone_size: .
cdr3_aa: CASSAQGAGINTEAFF

j_call: TRBJ1-1
v_call: TRBV9
d_call: .
clone_size: .
cdr3_aa: CASSAGNGWTEAFF

j_call: TRBJ2-3
v_call: TRBV19
d_call: TRBD2
clone_size: .
cdr3_aa: CASSSQGLAGVGTQYF

j_call: TRBJ2-1
v_call: TRBV3-1/TRBV3-2
d_call: TRBD2
clone_size: once
cdr3_aa: CASSQSGELHNEQFF

j_call: TRBJ2-7
v_call: TRBV7-9
d_call: TRBD2
clone_size: .
cdr3_aa: CASSLEGTRRTYEQYF

j_call: TRBJ2-1
v_call: TRBV4-2
d_call: TRBD2
clone_size: .
cdr3_aa: CASSQEGGSGNEQFF

j_call: TRBJ2-1
v_call: TRBV4-1
d_call: TRBD2
clone_size: .
cdr3_aa: CASSRLARSEYNEQFF

j_call: TRBJ2-3
v_call: TRBV11-2
d_call: .
clone_size: .
cdr3_aa: CASSGKFGGDTQYF

j_call: TRBJ1-4
v_call: TRBV6-6
d_call: .
clone_size: .
cdr3_aa: CASRAPPNEKLFF

j_call: TRBJ1-4
v_call: TRBV5-4
d_call: TRBD1
clone_size: .
cdr3_aa: CASSLAGQGTTNEKLFF

j_call: TRBJ2-3
v_call: TRBV27
d_call: TRBD2
clone_size: once
cdr3_aa: CASSLKRDFADTQYF

j_call: TRBJ1-6
v_call: TRBV5-1
d_call: .
clone_size: .
cdr3_aa: CASSLSGEVYSPLHF

j_call: TRBJ2-2
v_call: TRBV2
d_call: TRBD2
clone_size: .
cdr3_aa: CASKATSGRAGELFF

j_call: TRBJ2-1
v_call: TRBV10-3
d_call: TRBD2
clone_size: .
cdr3_aa: CAISETSGDNEQFF

j_call: TRBJ2-7
v_call: TRBV7-2
d_call: .
clone_size: once
cdr3_aa: CASSLAGPGGHEQYF

j_call: TRBJ2-5
v_call: TRBV7-6
d_call: .
clone_size: .
cdr3_aa: CASSLSTLAGETQYF

j_call: TRBJ2-3
v_call: TRBV7-2
d_call: TRBD1
clone_size: many
cdr3_aa: CASSLQGTGPTDTQYF

j_call: TRBJ1-2
v_call: TRBV30
d_call: .
clone_size: .
cdr3_aa: CAWRPGPGDGYTF

j_call: TRBJ2-7
v_call: TRBV7-9
d_call: .
clone_size: .
cdr3_aa: CASSQDTYEQYF

j_call: TRBJ1-5
v_call: TRBV7-9
d_call: .
clone_size: few
cdr3_aa: CASSFLANQPQHF

j_call: TRBJ1-5
v_call: TRBV19
d_call: .
clone_size: .
cdr3_aa: CASSIDAPSGGGNQPQHF

j_call: TRBJ1-1
v_call: TRBV4-1
d_call: .
clone_size: once
cdr3_aa: CASSQAGSGDTEAFF

j_call: TRBJ2-7
v_call: TRBV11-2
d_call: TRBD2
clone_size: .
cdr3_aa: CASSLGLALTYEQYF

j_call: TRBJ1-5
v_call: TRBV2
d_call: .
clone_size: .
cdr3_aa: CASSEERNQPQHF

j_call: TRBJ2-7
v_call: TRBV4-2
d_call: TRBD2
clone_size: .
cdr3_aa: CASSQDGGGSSYEQYF